This T cell receptor beta chain appears in the sequencing data of a study of cytomegalovirus exposure and HLA in healthy donors. Study outcomes and limitations: High specificity and sensitivity for cytomegalovirus status were reported for the classifier. A later analysis associated 16,000 or so TCR beta sequences with HLA alleles at a 0.05 false discovery rate. Roughly uniform depth of sequencing across donors was assumed in presence/absence analyses. The authors later found most CMV-associated TCR beta chains appeared HLA-restricted.

This PCR relied on a set of 60 Vbeta primers and 13 Jbeta primers. The table came from immunoSEQ multiplex PCR; TCRdb's copy has only in-frame clones and leaves some out. The sample holds 220,000 or so clones; approximately 70% are singletons and the top ten take 1.5% to 2%. The ends were cut back, 4 bases at V and 0 bases at J, with 15 bases in the middle. The CDR3 is made up of 16 amino acids. The germline gives CDR1 SGHTA, CDR2 FQGTGA. Of note for this clone: Its antigen is undetermined.

Input material: PBMCs. V usage is TRBV7-3 and J usage is TRBJ1-1; D is possibly TRBD1 (5 bases). The TCR originated in a woman under 40 in good health and CMV-seronegative. The CDR3 spells CASSSLLTAMNTEAFF. CDR3 coding DNA: TGTGCCAGCAGCTCTCTCCTGACAGCTATGAACACTGAAGCTTTCTTT.